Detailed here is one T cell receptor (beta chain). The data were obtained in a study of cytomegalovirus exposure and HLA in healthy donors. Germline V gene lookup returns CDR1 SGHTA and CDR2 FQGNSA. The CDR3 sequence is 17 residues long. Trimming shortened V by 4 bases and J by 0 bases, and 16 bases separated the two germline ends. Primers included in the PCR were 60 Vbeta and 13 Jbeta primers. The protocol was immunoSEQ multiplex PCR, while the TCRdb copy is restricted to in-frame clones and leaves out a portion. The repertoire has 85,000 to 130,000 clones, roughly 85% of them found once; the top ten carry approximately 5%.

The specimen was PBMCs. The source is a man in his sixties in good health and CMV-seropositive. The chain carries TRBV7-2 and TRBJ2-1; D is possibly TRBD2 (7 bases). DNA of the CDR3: TGTGCCAGCAGCTCCGTGGGACTACAGGGCTCCTACAATGAGCAGTTCTTC. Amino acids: CASSSVGLQGSYNEQFF.